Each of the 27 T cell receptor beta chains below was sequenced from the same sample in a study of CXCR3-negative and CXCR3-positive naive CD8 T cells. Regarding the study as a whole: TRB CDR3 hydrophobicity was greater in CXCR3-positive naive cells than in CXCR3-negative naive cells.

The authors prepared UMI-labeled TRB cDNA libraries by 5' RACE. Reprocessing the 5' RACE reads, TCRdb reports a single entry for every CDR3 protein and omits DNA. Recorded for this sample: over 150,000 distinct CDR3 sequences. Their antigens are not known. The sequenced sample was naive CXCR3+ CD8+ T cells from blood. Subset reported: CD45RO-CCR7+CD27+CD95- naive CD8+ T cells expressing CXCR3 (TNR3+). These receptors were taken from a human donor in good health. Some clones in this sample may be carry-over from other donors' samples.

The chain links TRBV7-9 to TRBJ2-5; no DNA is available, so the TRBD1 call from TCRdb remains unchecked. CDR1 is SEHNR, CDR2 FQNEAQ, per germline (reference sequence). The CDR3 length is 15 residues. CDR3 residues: CASSLGSEIPETQYF. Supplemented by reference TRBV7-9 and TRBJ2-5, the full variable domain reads DTGVSQNPRHKITKRGQNVTFRCDPISEHNRLYWYRQTLGQGPEFLTYFQNEAQLEKSRLLSDRFSAERPKGSFSTLEIQRTEQGDSAMYLCASSLGSEIPETQYFGPGTRLLVL.

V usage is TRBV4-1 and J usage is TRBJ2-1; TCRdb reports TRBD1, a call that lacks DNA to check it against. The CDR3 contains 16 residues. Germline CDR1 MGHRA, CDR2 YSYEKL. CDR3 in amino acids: CASSQGPGRQGVEQFF.

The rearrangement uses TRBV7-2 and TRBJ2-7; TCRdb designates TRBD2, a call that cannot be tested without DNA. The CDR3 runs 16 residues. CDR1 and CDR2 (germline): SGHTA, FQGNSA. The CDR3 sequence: CASSPTTSGSAYEQYF. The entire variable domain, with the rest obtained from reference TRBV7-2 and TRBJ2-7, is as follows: GAGVSQSPSNKVTEKGKDVELRCDPISGHTALYWYRQSLGQGLEFLIYFQGNSAPDKSGLPSDRFSAERTGGSVSTLTIQRTQQEDSAVYLCASSPTTSGSAYEQYFGPGTRLTVT.

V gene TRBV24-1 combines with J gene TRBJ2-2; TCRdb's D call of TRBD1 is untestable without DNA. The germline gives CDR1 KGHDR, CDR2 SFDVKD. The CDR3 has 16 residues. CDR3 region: CATSDLPPGVGGELFF.

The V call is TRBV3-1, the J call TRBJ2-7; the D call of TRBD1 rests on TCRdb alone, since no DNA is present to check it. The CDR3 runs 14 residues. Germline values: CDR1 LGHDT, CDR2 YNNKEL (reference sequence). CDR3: CASSQDWPGNEQYF.

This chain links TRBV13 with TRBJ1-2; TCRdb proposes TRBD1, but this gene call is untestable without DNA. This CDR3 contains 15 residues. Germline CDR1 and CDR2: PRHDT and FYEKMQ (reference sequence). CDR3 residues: CASSLKGPETYGYTF.

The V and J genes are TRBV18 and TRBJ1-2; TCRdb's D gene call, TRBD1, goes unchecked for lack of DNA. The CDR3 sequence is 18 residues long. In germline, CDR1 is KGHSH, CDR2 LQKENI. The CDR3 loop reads CASSPLRTVTSRSDGYTF.

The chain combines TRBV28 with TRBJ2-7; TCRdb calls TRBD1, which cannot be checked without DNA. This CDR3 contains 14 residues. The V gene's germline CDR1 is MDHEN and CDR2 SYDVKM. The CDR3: CASSWGQESYEQYF.

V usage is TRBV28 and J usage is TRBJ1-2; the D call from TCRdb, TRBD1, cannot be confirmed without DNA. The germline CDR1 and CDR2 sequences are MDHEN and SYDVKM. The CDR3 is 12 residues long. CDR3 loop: CASRAGDYGYTF.

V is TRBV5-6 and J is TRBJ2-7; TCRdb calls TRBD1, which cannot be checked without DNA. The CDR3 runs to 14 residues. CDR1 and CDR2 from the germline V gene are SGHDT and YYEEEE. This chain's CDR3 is CAKQGPISHYEQYF.

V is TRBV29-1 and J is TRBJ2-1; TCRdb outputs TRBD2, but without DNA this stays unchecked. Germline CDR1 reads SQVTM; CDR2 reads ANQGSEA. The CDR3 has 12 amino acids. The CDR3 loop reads CSVLDYGNEQFF.

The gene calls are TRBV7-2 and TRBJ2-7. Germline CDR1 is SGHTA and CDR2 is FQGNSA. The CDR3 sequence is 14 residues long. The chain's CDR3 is CASSLGLGSYEQYF.

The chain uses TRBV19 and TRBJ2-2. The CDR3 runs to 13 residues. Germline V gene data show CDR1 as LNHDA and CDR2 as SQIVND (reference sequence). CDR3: CASSIVWTGELFF.

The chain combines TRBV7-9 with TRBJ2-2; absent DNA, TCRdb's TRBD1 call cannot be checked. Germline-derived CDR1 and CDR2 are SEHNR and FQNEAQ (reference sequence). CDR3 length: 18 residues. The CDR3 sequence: CASLAGPGSTQNTGELFF.

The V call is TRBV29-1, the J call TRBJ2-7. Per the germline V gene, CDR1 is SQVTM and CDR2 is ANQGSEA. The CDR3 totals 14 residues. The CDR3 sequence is CSVGTSGRPYEQYF.

The CDR3 is CASSQDSQSGGGEQYF. The chain recombines TRBV4-3 with TRBJ2-7; TCRdb names TRBD1, which stays unverified in the absence of DNA. The V gene's germline CDR1 is LGHNA and CDR2 YSLEER. The CDR3 sequence is 16 residues long.

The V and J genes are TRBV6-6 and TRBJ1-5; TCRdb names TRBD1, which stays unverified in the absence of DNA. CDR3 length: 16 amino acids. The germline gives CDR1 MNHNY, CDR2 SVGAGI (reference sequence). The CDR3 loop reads CASRGYRGRANQPQHF.

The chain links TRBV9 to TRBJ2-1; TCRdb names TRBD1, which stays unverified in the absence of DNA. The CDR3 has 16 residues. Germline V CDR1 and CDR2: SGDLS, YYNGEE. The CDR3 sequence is CASSVRWRGPYNEQFF.

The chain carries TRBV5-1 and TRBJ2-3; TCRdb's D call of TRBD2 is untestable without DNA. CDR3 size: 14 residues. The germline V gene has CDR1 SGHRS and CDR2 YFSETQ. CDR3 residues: CASSLELAVDTQYF.

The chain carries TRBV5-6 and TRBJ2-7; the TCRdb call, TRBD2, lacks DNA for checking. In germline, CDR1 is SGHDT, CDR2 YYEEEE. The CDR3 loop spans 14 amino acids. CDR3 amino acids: CASSRAGGGHEQYF.

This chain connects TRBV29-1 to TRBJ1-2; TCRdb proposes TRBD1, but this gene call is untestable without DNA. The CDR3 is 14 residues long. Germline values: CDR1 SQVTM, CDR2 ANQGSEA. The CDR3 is CSVYHPGSSYGYTF. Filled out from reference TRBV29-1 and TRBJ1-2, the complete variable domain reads SAVISQKPSRDICQRGTSLTIQCQVDSQVTMMFWYRQQPGQSLTLIATANQGSEATYESGFVIDKFPISRPNLTFSTLTVSNMSPEDSSIYLCSVYHPGSSYGYTFGSGTRLTVV.

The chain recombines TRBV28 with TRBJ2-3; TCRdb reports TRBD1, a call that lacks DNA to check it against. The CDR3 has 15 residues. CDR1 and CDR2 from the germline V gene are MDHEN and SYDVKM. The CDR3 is CASRNRGGSTDTQYF.

CDR3 protein: CASSLEEGQPQHF. The chain carries TRBV7-8 and TRBJ1-5. The germline V gene encodes CDR1 SGHVS and CDR2 FQNEAQ. The length of the CDR3 is 13 residues.

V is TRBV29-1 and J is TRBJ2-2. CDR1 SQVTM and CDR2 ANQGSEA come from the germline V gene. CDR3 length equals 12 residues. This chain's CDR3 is CSVGTDTGELFF.

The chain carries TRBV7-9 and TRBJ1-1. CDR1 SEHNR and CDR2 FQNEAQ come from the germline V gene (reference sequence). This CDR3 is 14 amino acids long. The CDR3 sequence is CASSPPLLNTEAFF.

This CDR3 reads CASGLAGLSDEQFF. This rearrangement joins TRBV6-2 or TRBV6-3 to TRBJ2-1; TCRdb reports TRBD2, a call that lacks DNA to check it against. The CDR3 has 14 amino acids. The V gene's germline CDR1 is MNHEY and CDR2 SVGEGT.

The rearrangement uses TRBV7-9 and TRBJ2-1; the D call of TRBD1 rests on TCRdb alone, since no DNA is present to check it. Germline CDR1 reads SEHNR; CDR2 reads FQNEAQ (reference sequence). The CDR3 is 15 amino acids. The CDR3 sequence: CASSLVLAGVNEQFF.